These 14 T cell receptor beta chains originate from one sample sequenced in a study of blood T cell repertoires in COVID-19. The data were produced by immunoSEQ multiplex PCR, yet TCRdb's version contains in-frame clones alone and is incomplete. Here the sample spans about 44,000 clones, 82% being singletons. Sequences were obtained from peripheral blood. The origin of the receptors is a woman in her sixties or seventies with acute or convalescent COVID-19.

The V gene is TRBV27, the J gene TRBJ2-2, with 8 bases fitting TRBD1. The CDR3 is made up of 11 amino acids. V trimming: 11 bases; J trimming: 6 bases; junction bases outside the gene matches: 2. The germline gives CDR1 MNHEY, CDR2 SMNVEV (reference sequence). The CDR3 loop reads CAVQGAGELFF. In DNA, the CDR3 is TGTGCCGTACAGGGGGCCGGGGAGCTGTTTTTT.

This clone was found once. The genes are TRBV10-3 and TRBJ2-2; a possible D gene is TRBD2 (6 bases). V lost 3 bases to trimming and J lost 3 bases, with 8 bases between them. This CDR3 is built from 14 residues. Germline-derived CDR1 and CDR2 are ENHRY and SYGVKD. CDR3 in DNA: TGTGCCATCAGTGACGGAGGGGACACCGGGGAGCTGTTTTTT. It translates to CAISDGGDTGELFF.

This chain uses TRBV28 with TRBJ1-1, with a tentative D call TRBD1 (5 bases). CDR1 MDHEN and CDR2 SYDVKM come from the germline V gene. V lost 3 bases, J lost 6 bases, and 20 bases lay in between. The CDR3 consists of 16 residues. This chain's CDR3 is CASSFARGNVESEAFF. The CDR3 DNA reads TGTGCCAGCAGTTTTGCCCGGGGGAACGTTGAATCTGAAGCTTTCTTT.

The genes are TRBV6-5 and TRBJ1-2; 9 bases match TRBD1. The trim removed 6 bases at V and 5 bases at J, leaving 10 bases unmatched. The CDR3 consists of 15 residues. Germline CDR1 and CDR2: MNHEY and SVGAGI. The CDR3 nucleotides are TGTGCCAGCAGCCCCGAGGGACAGGGCCTGTATGGCTACACCTTC. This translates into CASSPEGQGLYGYTF.

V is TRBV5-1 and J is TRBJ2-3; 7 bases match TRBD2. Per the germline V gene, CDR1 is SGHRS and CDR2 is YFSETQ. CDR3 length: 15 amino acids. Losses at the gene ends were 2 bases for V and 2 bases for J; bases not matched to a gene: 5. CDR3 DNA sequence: TGCGCCAGCAGCTTTGATAGCGGGTCCACAGATACGCAGTATTTT. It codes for CASSFDSGSTDTQYF.

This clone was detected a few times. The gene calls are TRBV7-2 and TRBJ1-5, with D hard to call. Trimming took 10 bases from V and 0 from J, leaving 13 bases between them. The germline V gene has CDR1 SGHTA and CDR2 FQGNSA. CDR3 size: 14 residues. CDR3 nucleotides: TGTGCCACCGGCGGAGACTTTAGCAATCAGCCCCAGCATTTT. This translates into CATGGDFSNQPQHF.

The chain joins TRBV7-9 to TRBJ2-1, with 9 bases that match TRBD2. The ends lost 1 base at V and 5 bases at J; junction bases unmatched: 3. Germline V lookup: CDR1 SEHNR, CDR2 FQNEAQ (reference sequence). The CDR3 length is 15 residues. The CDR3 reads CASSLVSGRNNEQFF. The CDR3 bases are TGTGCCAGCAGCTTAGTTAGCGGGAGAAACAATGAGCAGTTCTTC. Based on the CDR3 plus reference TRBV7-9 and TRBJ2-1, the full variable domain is DTGVSQNPRHKITKRGQNVTFRCDPISEHNRLYWYRQTLGQGPEFLTYFQNEAQLEKSRLLSDRFSAERPKGSFSTLEIQRTEQGDSAMYLCASSLVSGRNNEQFFGPGTRLTVL.

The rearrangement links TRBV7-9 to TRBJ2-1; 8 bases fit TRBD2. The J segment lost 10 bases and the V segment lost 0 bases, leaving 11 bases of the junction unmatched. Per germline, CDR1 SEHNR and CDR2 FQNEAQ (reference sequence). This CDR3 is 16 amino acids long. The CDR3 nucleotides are TGTGCCAGCAGCTTAGCGGCGGGAGGACGGAGAAACGAGCAGTTCTTC. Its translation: CASSLAAGGRRNEQFF.

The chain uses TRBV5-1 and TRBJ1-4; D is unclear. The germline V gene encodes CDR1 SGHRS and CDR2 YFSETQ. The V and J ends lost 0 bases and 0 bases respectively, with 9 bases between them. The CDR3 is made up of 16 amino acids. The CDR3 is CASSLVSTATNEKLFF. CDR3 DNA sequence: TGCGCCAGCAGCTTGGTATCGACTGCAACTAATGAAAAACTGTTTTTT.

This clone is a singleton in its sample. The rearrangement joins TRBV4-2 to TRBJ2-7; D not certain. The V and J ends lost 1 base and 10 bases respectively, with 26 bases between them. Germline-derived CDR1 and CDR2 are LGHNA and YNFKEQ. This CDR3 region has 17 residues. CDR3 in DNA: TGTGCCAGCAGCCAAGGAAGTTATAGGAGTGGCAATAAGCGACAGTACTTC. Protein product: CASSQGSYRSGNKRQYF.

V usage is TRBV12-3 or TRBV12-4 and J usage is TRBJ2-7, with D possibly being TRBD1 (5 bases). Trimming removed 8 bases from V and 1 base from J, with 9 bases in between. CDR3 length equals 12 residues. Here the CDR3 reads CASRRQSYEQYF. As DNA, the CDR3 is TGTGCCAGCCGCCGACAGTCCTACGAGCAGTACTTC.

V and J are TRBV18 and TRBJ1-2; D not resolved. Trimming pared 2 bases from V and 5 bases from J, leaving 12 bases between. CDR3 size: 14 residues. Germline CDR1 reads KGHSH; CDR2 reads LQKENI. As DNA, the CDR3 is TGTGCCAGCTCACCAAGCACGGAGCCGTATGGCTACACCTTC. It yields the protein CASSPSTEPYGYTF.

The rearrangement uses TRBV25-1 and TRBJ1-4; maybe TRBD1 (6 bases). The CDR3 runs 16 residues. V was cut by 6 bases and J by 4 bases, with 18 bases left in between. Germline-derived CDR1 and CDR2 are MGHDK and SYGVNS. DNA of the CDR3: TGTGCCAGCAGGCCGGGTCGGGGGGCAAATAATGAAAAACTGTTTTTT. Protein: CASRPGRGANNEKLFF.

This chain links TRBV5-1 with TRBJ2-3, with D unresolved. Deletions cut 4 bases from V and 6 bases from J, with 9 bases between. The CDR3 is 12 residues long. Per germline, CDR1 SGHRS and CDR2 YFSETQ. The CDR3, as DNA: TGCGCCAGCAGCGTAAACGGGGATACGCAGTATTTT. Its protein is CASSVNGDTQYF. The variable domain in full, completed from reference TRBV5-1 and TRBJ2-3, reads KAGVTQTPRYLIKTRGQQVTLSCSPISGHRSVSWYQQTPGQGLQFLFEYFSETQRNKGNFPGRFSGRQFSNSRSEMNVSTLELGDSALYLCASSVNGDTQYFGPGTRLTVL.